This T cell receptor (beta chain) was retrieved from a study of T cells expressing NK-cell markers. General study results and limits: NKG2C+ dominant clonotype frequencies in more than 5 donors were about 1.0-7.0% of CD8+ T cells. There were a handful of donors in whom these clonotypes also led the CD3+CD56-NKG2C+ fraction.

Points on this clonotype: Its specificity is not known.

The CDR3 sequence is 14 residues long. Germline V gene lookup returns CDR1 SGHAT and CDR2 FQNNGV. Libraries used 5'RACE template switching adding universal primer site and UMIs. TCRdb reanalyzed the 5' RACE reads and collapses them to one entry per CDR3 protein, without DNA. This table holds about 430,000 distinct CDR3 sequences. The receptor comes from a woman aged 45-65 years in good health. Sequencing was done on a sample of blood T cells: a sorted CD56 or NKG2C T cell subset, CD4+ or CD8+ T cells, or bulk PBMC T cells (not recorded which). The V call is TRBV11-2, the J call TRBJ1-4. This chain's CDR3 is CASSERAGYEKLFF. The full variable domain, completed using reference TRBV11-2 and TRBJ1-4, is EAGVAQSPRYKIIEKRQSVAFWCNPISGHATLYWYQQILGQGPKLLIQFQNNGVVDDSQLPKDRFSAERLKGVDSTLKIQPAKLEDSAVYLCASSERAGYEKLFFGSGTQLSVL.